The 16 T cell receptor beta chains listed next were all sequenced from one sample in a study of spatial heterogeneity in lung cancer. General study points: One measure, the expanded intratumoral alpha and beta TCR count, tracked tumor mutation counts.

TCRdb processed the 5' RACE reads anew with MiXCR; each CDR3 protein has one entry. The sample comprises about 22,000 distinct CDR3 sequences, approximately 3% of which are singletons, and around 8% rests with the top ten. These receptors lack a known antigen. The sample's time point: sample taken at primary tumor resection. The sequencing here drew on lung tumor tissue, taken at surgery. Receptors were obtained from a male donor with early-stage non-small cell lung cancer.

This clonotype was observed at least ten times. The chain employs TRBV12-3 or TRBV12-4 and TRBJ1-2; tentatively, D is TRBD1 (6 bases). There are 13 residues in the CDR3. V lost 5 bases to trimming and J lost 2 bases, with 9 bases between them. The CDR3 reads CASSPDRNYGYTF. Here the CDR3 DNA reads TGTGCCAGCAGTCCAGACAGGAACTATGGCTACACCTTC.

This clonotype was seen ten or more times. CDR3: CASSLATAYGYTF. The CDR3 nucleotides read TGTGCCAGCAGCTTAGCAACAGCCTATGGCTACACCTTC. The chain combines TRBV7-2 with TRBJ1-2; no firm D call. V was clipped by 0 bases and J by 4 bases, with 6 bases between them. CDR1 is SGHTA and CDR2 is FQGNSA in the germline V gene. The CDR3 totals 13 residues.

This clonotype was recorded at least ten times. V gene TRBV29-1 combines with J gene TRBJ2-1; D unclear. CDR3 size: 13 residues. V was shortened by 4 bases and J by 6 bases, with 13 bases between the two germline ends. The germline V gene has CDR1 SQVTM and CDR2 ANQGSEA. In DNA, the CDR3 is TGCAGCGTTGGCGTTGGGTCTGGCAATGAGCAGTTCTTC. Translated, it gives CSVGVGSGNEQFF.

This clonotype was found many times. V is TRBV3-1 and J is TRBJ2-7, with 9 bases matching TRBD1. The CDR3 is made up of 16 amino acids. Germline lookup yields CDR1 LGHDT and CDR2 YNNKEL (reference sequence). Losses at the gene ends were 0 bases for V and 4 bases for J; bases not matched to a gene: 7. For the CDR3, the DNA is TGTGCCAGCAGCCAAGATTGGGACAGGGCTTTTTACGAGCAGTACTTC. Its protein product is CASSQDWDRAFYEQYF.

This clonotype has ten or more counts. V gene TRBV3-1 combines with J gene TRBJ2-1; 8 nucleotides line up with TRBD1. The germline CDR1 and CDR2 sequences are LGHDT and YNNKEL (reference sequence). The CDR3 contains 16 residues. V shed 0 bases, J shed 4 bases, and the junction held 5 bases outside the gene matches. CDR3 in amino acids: CASSQDETGGYNEQFF. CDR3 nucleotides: TGTGCCAGCAGCCAAGACGAAACAGGGGGTTACAATGAGCAGTTCTTC.

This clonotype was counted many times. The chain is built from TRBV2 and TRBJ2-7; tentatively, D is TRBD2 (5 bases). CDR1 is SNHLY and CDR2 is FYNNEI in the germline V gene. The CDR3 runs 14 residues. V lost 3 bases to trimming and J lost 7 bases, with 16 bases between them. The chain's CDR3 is CASSEVATLREQYF. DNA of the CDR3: TGTGCCAGCAGTGAGGTAGCGACCCTTAGAGAGCAGTACTTC.

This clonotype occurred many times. DNA for the CDR3: TGTGCCAGCAGCCGGGACAGCTCCTTATACAATGAGCAGTTCTTC. This codes for CASSRDSSLYNEQFF. The chain links TRBV7-3 to TRBJ2-1; 7 bases map to TRBD1. The J segment lost 4 bases and the V segment lost 5 bases, leaving 8 bases of the junction unmatched. Germline values: CDR1 SGHTA, CDR2 FQGTGA. The CDR3 is 15 amino acids.

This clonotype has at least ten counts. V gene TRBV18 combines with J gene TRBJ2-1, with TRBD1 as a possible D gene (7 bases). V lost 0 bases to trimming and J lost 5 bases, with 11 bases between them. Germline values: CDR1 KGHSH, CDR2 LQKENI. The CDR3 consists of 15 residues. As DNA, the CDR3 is TGTGCCAGCTCACCACCGAGCAGGGGGGACAATGAGCAGTTCTTC. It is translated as CASSPPSRGDNEQFF. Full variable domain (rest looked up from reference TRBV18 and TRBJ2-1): NAGVMQNPRHLVRRRGQEARLRCSPMKGHSHVYWYRQLPEEGLKFMVYLQKENIIDESGMPKERFSAEFPKEGPSILRIQQVVRGDSAAYFCASSPPSRGDNEQFFGPGTRLTVL.

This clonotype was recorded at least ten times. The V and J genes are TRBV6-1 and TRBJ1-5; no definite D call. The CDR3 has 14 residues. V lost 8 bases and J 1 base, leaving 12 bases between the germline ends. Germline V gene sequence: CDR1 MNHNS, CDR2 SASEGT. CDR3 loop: CASVAVASNQPQHF. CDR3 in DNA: TGTGCCAGCGTGGCGGTGGCGAGCAATCAGCCCCAGCATTTT.

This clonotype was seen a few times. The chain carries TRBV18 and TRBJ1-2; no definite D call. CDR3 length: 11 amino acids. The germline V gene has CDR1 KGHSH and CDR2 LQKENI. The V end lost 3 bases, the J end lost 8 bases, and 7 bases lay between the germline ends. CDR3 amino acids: CASSPSDGYTF. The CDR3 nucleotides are TGTGCCAGCTCACCGTCTGACGGCTACACCTTC.

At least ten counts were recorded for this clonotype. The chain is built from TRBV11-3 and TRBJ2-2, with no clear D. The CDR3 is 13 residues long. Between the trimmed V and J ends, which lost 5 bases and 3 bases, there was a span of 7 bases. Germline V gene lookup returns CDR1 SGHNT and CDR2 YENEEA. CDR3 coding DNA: TGTGCCAGCAGCGCCCAAGACACCGGGGAGCTGTTTTTT. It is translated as CASSAQDTGELFF.

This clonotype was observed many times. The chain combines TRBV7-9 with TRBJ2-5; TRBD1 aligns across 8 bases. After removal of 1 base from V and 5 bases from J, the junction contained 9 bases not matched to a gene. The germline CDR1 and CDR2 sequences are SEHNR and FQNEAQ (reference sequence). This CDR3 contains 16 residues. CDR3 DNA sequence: TGTGCCAGCAGCTTAGTGGTGGGACAGGCAAAGGAGACCCAGTACTTC. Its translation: CASSLVVGQAKETQYF.

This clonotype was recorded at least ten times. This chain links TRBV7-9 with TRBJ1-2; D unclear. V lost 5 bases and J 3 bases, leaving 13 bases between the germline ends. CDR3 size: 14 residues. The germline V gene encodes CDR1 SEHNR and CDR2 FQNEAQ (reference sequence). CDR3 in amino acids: CASSPHPPHYGYTF. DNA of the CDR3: TGTGCCAGCAGCCCACATCCCCCCCACTATGGCTACACCTTC.

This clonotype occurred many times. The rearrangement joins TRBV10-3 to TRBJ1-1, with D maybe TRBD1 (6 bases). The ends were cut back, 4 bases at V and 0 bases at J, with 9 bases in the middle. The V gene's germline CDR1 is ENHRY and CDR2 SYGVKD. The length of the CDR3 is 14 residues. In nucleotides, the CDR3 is TGTGCCATCAGTGCAACAGGGATGAACACTGAAGCTTTCTTT. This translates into CAISATGMNTEAFF.

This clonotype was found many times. CDR3 sequence (DNA): TGTGCCAGCAGGGCCGGGACAGGGGGTTACGAGCAGTACTTC. It is translated as CASRAGTGGYEQYF. This chain links TRBV6-5 with TRBJ2-7, with 11 bases matching TRBD1. V gave up 6 bases and J gave up 4 bases; unmatched junction bases: 5. Germline CDR1 and CDR2: MNHEY and SVGAGI. This CDR3 has 14 residues.

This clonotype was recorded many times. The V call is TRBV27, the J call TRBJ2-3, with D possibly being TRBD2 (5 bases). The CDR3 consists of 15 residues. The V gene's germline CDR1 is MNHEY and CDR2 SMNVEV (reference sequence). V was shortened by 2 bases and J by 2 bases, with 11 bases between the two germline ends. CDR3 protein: CASSLRLLATDTQYF. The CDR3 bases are TGTGCCAGCAGTTTAAGACTATTAGCCACAGATACGCAGTATTTT.